This T cell receptor (beta chain) was retrieved from a study of a mutant IDH1 vaccine in newly diagnosed glioma. Study summary: Of treated patients, approximately 60% were men and roughly 38% women, averaging roughly 37 years. Earlier treatment was radiotherapy, temozolomide, or both, with most getting both.

The time point is: baseline, week 1 (first vaccination visit). Treatment defined: pre-vaccination baseline after standard-of-care therapy. The astrocytomas were IDH1-mutant, ATRX-negative, and WHO grade 3 or 4. The study's findings and limits: Changes in top peripheral clonotypes did not appear linked to pseudoprogression.

TCRdb's table, derived via immunoSEQ multiplex PCR, lists solely in-frame clones and lacks some. The sample has approximately 92,000 clones, around 82% seen once; the top ten hold 6% to 9.5%. Points on this clone: Antigen specificity is unknown.

The sequencing here drew on PBMCs, taken from a glioma patient treated with radiotherapy, temozolomide or both. The sequence was obtained from a woman aged 50 to 65 with glioma.

The CDR3 loop reads CASSLGLADTQYF. In DNA, the CDR3 is TGCGCCAGCAGCTTGGGCCTAGCAGATACGCAGTATTTT. The chain carries TRBV5-1 and TRBJ2-3; the D is unclear. CDR1 is SGHRS and CDR2 is YFSETQ in the germline V gene. V was pared by 0 bases and J by 4 bases, with 6 bases between. This CDR3 spans 13 amino acids. The complete variable domain, with remaining parts taken from reference TRBV5-1 and TRBJ2-3, reads KAGVTQTPRYLIKTRGQQVTLSCSPISGHRSVSWYQQTPGQGLQFLFEYFSETQRNKGNFPGRFSGRQFSNSRSEMNVSTLELGDSALYLCASSLGLADTQYFGPGTRLTVL.